This T cell receptor beta chain was captured in a study of blood T cell repertoires in COVID-19. The overall study: The cDNA or gDNA used as material had been derived from T cells, B-cell-depleted T cells, or PBMCs.

Measured with immunoSEQ multiplex PCR; TCRdb has only the in-frame clones, and not every one. The table records 200,000 or so clones, 80% to 85% of them present only once. CDR1 is KGHDR and CDR2 is SFDVKD in the germline V gene. V dropped 2 bases and J dropped 0; count of bases not matched to a gene: 5. The CDR3 has 18 amino acids. Participant age was about 18 to 89 years, and participants resided in about two dozen US areas. Recovered participants had two consecutive negative NP/OP PCR tests, healthcare professional clearance, or symptom resolution. The TCR comes from a man aged 40-49 years who had recovered from COVID-19. The chain carries TRBV24-1 and TRBJ2-2; 10 bases fit TRBD1. Input material: PBMCs or T cells enriched from blood (not recorded which). The CDR3 DNA reads TGTGCCACCAGTGATTCCCTCGGACAGGGGGCGAACACCGGGGAGCTGTTTTTT. Protein product: CATSDSLGQGANTGELFF.